This T cell receptor (beta chain) emerged from a study of T cell repertoires in cytomegalovirus infection. On the study more broadly: In public TCR beta signatures, there were indications of both CMV infection and matching HLA type. Study outcomes and limitations: Cumulative frequency of public TCR beta families picked out carriers of CMV plus the relevant HLA. HLA-C-restricted TCR beta clonotypes specific for CMV led the ex vivo response.

From germline, CDR1 is SGHKS and CDR2 YYEKEE (reference sequence). The CDR3 loop spans 17 amino acids. Losses at the gene ends were 5 bases for V and 0 bases for J; bases not matched to a gene: 8. A remark on this clonotype: Its matching antigen is unknown.

From the reads, TCRdb called clonotypes with MiXCR, one entry per CDR3 protein. The sample lists about 740,000 distinct CDR3 sequences; 33% were seen once. The specimen comprised cultured PBMCs, sampled from culture after CMV antigen stimulation. The TCR was taken from a human donor in good health (CMV status not recorded). Some clones in this sample may be carry-over from other donors' samples. The V gene is TRBV5-5, the J gene TRBJ2-3, with TRBD2 matching over 11 bases. CDR3 nucleotide sequence: TGTGCCAGCAGTTCCCTAGCGGGGGGTTCTAGCACAGATACGCAGTATTTT. As protein: CASSSLAGGSSTDTQYF.